These T cell receptor beta chains were read from a single sample in a study of cytomegalovirus exposure and HLA in healthy donors. Clones were sequenced by immunoSEQ multiplex PCR, and TCRdb holds only the in-frame ones, with some missing. The sample carries 180,000 or so clones, around 80% recorded once. Input material: PBMCs. The receptors were gathered from a man aged 18 to 35 in good health and CMV-seronegative. Both conserved end residues are trimmed from each CDR3. The D gene is left open where the match is weak.

j_gene | v_gene | d_gene | CDR3aa
TRBJ2-2 | TRBV5-5 | NA | ASSLLDSNTGELF
TRBJ2-1 | TRBV4-3 | NA | ASSQDSGVNEQF
TRBJ2-1 | TRBV6-1 | TRBD2 | ASVFRGGGNEQF
TRBJ2-3 | TRBV5-1 | NA | ASSLPGTDTQY
TRBJ1-5 | TRBV19 | NA | ASSPRAGYSNQPQH
TRBJ2-1 | TRBV7-2 | TRBD2 | ASSLELAGNNEQF
TRBJ2-5 | TRBV5-8 | TRBD1 | ASSLGQGGETQY
TRBJ1-1 | TRBV7-9 | NA | ASSPTNGDTEAF
TRBJ2-7 | TRBV27 | TRBD1 | ASSLYRGLAYEQY
TRBJ2-2 | TRBV4-3 | NA | ASLTGLCCAGELF
TRBJ1-5 | TRBV5-6 | NA | ASRVRPNTGSRTNQPQH
TRBJ2-1 | TRBV6-6 | TRBD2 | ASSYSSGRYNEQF
TRBJ2-3 | TRBV13 | NA | ASSSRDRYTDTQY
TRBJ1-5 | TRBV7-2 | NA | ASSLEGGSNQPQH
TRBJ1-3 | TRBV18 | NA | ASSPPGGNGNTIY
TRBJ1-5 | TRBV19 | NA | ASSFGGNNQPQH
TRBJ1-3 | TRBV30 | NA | AWIGAGARGNTIY
TRBJ2-7 | TRBV7-6 | TRBD2 | ASSLRLAGVYEQY
TRBJ2-2 | TRBV7-2 | NA | ASSPPSHTGELF
NA | TRBV9 | NA | ASSVVDGGEQY
NA | TRBV27 | NA | ATSRPIYEQY
TRBJ1-1 | TRBV5-5 | TRBD1 | ASSLLTGGSGTEAF
TRBJ1-2 | TRBV30 | TRBD1 | AWSRQTGVCGYT
TRBJ1-5 | TRBV6-5 | NA | ASSSDGKENQPQH
TRBJ1-2 | TRBV7-9 | NA | ASSLARGGFGGYT
TRBJ2-1 | TRBV5-1 | NA | ASSLTVQDNEQF
TRBJ2-7 | TRBV4-2 | NA | ASSRSGQGIIEQY
TRBJ1-6 | TRBV5-6 | NA | ASRLTGGNSPLH
TRBJ2-2 | TRBV19 | NA | AIGHGFHTGELF
TRBJ2-1 | TRBV27 | NA | ASSYSRGNEQF
TRBJ2-7 | TRBV7-2 | TRBD1 | ASSPWDRDSGEQY
TRBJ1-2 | TRBV6-5 | NA | ASSLQGLHYGYT
TRBJ1-1 | TRBV6-1 | TRBD1 | ASSEGDRGRNTEAF
TRBJ2-6 | TRBV30 | NA | AERVGANVLT
TRBJ1-3 | TRBV13 | NA | ASSLTSLKLERPGNTIY
TRBJ2-1 | TRBV5-4 | TRBD2 | ASSLAGGPSNEQF
TRBJ1-6 | TRBV7-8 | NA | ASSLGASDSPLH
TRBJ2-5 | TRBV6-1 | TRBD1 | ASSRQGGKTQY
TRBJ2-2 | TRBV5-5 | TRBD1 | ASSPRQGTPNTGELF
TRBJ1-1 | TRBV10-1 | NA | ASSEKGRWTEAF
TRBJ2-5 | TRBV7-4 | NA | ASEGCPHETQY
TRBJ2-2 | TRBV7-2 | TRBD2 | ASSPTSGVTTGELF
NA | TRBV4-3 | NA | ASSHLPGVGTYEQY
TRBJ2-2 | TRBV19 | NA | ASSDSSNTGELF
TRBJ2-2 | TRBV7-7 | NA | ASSLEGGGELF
TRBJ2-7 | TRBV7-2 | NA | ASSPTAPVNEQY
TRBJ2-5 | TRBV25-1 | TRBD2 | ASSAWAGGAETQY
TRBJ2-5 | TRBV14 | TRBD1 | ASSQYDRGRETQY
TRBJ2-3 | TRBV7-8 | NA | ASSPDTGSTDTQY
TRBJ1-3 | TRBV5-1 | NA | ASSLEGTVGTGNTIY
TRBJ2-5 | TRBV15 | NA | ATSRDLATQY
TRBJ1-4 | TRBV18 | NA | ASSPGTEEKLF